The clone carrying this T cell receptor (beta chain) has only one observation. This CDR3 has 19 amino acids. V lost 0 bases, J lost 5 bases, and 8 bases stayed unmatched. Germline CDR1 and CDR2: MGHRA and YSYEKL. Per the authors' pipeline: Researchers report that nucleated cell counts were estimated from reference gene primer amplification. The table came from immunoSEQ multiplex PCR; TCRdb's copy has only in-frame clones and leaves some out. The V and J calls and clone size were taken over from that table, and D and trimming were inferred from the DNA. The sample includes about 84,000 clones, approximately 86% of them seen just once. These data come from a study of blood T cell repertoires in COVID-19. On the study more broadly: Donors in the United States, Italy and Spain gave samples during acute or convalescent COVID-19. Sources were T cells, B-cell-depleted T cells, or PBMCs; the material itself was cDNA or gDNA.

The sequence was obtained from a woman older than 75 with acute or convalescent COVID-19. The chain employs TRBV4-1 and TRBJ2-1; 15 nucleotides agree with TRBD2. The sample was peripheral blood. The CDR3, as DNA: TGCGCCAGCAGCCAAGATCGTCATGGACTAGCGGGAGGGCACAATGAGCAGTTCTTC. This codes for CASSQDRHGLAGGHNEQFF.